These 21 T cell receptor beta chains came from one sample sequenced in a study of blood T cell repertoires in COVID-19. TCRdb keeps only in-frame clones here, not all; method: immunoSEQ multiplex PCR. This sample has about 150,000 clones, with about 88% found just once. Input material: peripheral blood. The receptors originated from a human donor with COVID-19, enrolled during active disease. The donor label of this sample is uncertain.

The chain couples TRBV7-9 to TRBJ1-1, with 10 positions matching TRBD1. CDR3 length: 17 residues. Germline V lookup: CDR1 SEHNR, CDR2 FQNEAQ (reference sequence). The ends lost 0 bases at V and 2 bases at J; junction bases unmatched: 6. This chain's CDR3 is CASSLASGTGANTEAFF. The CDR3 DNA reads TGTGCCAGCAGCTTAGCCTCCGGGACAGGGGCCAACACTGAAGCTTTCTTT.

This chain joins TRBV10-3 and TRBJ1-6; D call uncertain. Trimming pared 7 bases from V and 0 bases from J, leaving 7 bases between. CDR1 ENHRY and CDR2 SYGVKD come from the germline V gene. The CDR3 loop spans 14 amino acids. The CDR3 coding sequence is TGTGCCATCAAAACAGACTCCTATAATTCACCCCTCCACTTT. Encoded protein: CAIKTDSYNSPLHF.

This clone has just one count. The chain combines TRBV2 with TRBJ2-7; the match to TRBD2 covers 12 bases. The CDR3 has 15 amino acids. V was clipped by 5 bases and J by 6 bases; unmatched bases: 8. CDR1 is SNHLY and CDR2 is FYNNEI in the germline V gene. Here the CDR3 DNA reads TGTGCCAGCAGTCTTCGGACTAGCGGGATGGGCGAGCAGTACTTC. This codes for CASSLRTSGMGEQYF.

V usage is TRBV18 and J usage is TRBJ1-1; 8 bases agree with TRBD1. The V gene's germline CDR1 is KGHSH and CDR2 LQKENI. Unmatched junction bases numbered 8, after V lost 2 bases and J lost 3 bases. The length of the CDR3 is 16 residues. The CDR3 sequence: CASSPNTGGYDTEAFF. CDR3 in DNA: TGTGCCAGCTCACCAAATACAGGGGGTTATGACACTGAAGCTTTCTTT.

The V and J genes are TRBV3-1 (or the pseudogene TRBV3-2) and TRBJ2-3; TRBD2 agrees at 10 bases. Germline V gives CDR1 LGHDT, CDR2 YNNKEL (reference sequence). V shed 1 base, J shed 7 bases, and the junction held 5 bases outside the gene matches. This CDR3 is 15 amino acids long. This chain's CDR3 is CASSQGTSGTYTQYF. The CDR3, as DNA: TGTGCCAGCAGCCAAGGAACTAGCGGGACCTATACGCAGTATTTT.

The gene calls are TRBV3-1 (or the pseudogene TRBV3-2) and TRBJ2-7; TRBD2 is a possible D gene (7 bases). Germline CDR1 and CDR2: LGHDT and YNNKEL (reference sequence). The CDR3 has 15 amino acids. The V gene lost 4 bases and the J gene lost 7 bases, with 20 bases spanning the gap. The CDR3 protein is CASSRRGGFGEEQYF. DNA of the CDR3: TGTGCCAGCAGCCGTAGGGGGGGTTTTGGAGAAGAGCAGTACTTC.

The chain combines TRBV2 with TRBJ1-6; a possible D gene is TRBD1 (5 bases). Germline CDR1 is SNHLY and CDR2 is FYNNEI. Trimming pared 11 bases from V and 7 bases from J, leaving 9 bases between. This CDR3 is built from 11 residues. Written as DNA, the CDR3 is TGTGCCGGGGCAGGGAATTCACCCCTCCACTTT. Its translation is CAGAGNSPLHF.

This clone appeared once. The chain has TRBV7-9 and TRBJ2-7; D perhaps matches TRBD1 (5 bases). Trimming left V 5 bases short and J 2 bases short, with 19 bases between. The germline V gene has CDR1 SEHNR and CDR2 FQNEAQ (reference sequence). This CDR3 region has 16 residues. The CDR3 DNA reads TGTGCCAGCAGCGCCCCAGGGTTGGGTAGGGCCTACGAGCAGTACTTC. Its translation is CASSAPGLGRAYEQYF. The variable domain in full, with the rest retrieved from reference TRBV7-9 and TRBJ2-7, is DTGVSQNPRHKITKRGQNVTFRCDPISEHNRLYWYRQTLGQGPEFLTYFQNEAQLEKSRLLSDRFSAERPKGSFSTLEIQRTEQGDSAMYLCASSAPGLGRAYEQYFGPGTRLTVT.

The rearrangement uses TRBV2 and TRBJ2-1; tentatively, D is TRBD2 (5 bases). CDR1 SNHLY and CDR2 FYNNEI come from the germline V gene. CDR3 size: 13 residues. Trimming cost V 10 bases and J 5 bases, with 15 bases left between them. Here the CDR3 reads CATVQERNNEQFF. The CDR3 DNA sequence: TGTGCCACAGTACAAGAGCGGAACAATGAGCAGTTCTTC.

V gene TRBV7-9 combines with J gene TRBJ2-1; TRBD2 aligns across 8 bases. This CDR3 is built from 17 residues. V shed 1 base, J shed 3 bases, and the junction held 8 bases outside the gene matches. CDR1 and CDR2 from the germline V gene are SEHNR and FQNEAQ (reference sequence). The CDR3 here is CASSLVRVSGIYNEQFF. CDR3 nucleotide sequence: TGTGCCAGCAGCTTAGTGAGAGTTAGCGGGATCTACAATGAGCAGTTCTTC.

The chain employs TRBV14 and TRBJ2-3; possible D gene TRBD1, 6 bases. Germline V gene lookup returns CDR1 SGHDN and CDR2 FVKESK. The V end was cut by 2 bases, the J end by 6 bases, with 15 bases between. This CDR3 comprises 15 residues. The CDR3 DNA reads as TGTGCCAGCAGCCAATGGGGGCAGGGCCCCGATACGCAGTATTTT. Translation gives CASSQWGQGPDTQYF.

The chain employs TRBV27 and TRBJ1-2; a weak D match, TRBD1 (5 bases). Germline-derived CDR1 and CDR2 are MNHEY and SMNVEV (reference sequence). The CDR3 runs to 13 residues. Trimming left V 2 bases short and J 2 bases short, with 6 bases between. The CDR3 loop reads CASSLGGNYGYTF. Written as DNA, the CDR3 is TGTGCCAGCAGTTTAGGGGGGAACTATGGCTACACCTTC.

The chain links TRBV6-5 to TRBJ2-7; D possibly corresponds to TRBD2 (5 bases). Trimming stripped 5 bases from V and 2 bases from J, with 16 bases between. Germline V gives CDR1 MNHEY, CDR2 SVGAGI. CDR3 length equals 15 residues. CDR3 sequence (DNA): TGTGCCAGCAGTACCGGCGGGCAGCCCGCCTACGAGCAGTACTTC. Its protein product is CASSTGGQPAYEQYF.

For the CDR3, the DNA is TGCAGTGTTCAGGGGCCCTACGAGCAGTACTTC. The encoded protein is CSVQGPYEQYF. This rearrangement joins TRBV20-1 to TRBJ2-7, with TRBD1 as a possible D gene (6 bases). The CDR3 is made up of 11 amino acids. Per germline, CDR1 DFQATT and CDR2 SNEGSKA (reference sequence). The V end lost 7 bases, the J end lost 2 bases, and 9 bases lay between the germline ends.

J is TRBJ1-1 and V is TRBV5-1; D perhaps matches TRBD1 (5 bases). The germline V and J ends were trimmed by 2 bases and 8 bases, with 13 bases remaining between them. This CDR3 is built from 13 residues. CDR1 SGHRS and CDR2 YFSETQ come from the germline V gene. CDR3 in amino acids: CASSLSSRAEAFF. CDR3 DNA sequence: TGCGCCAGCAGCTTATCCTCCAGGGCAGAAGCTTTCTTT.

The V gene is TRBV5-1, the J gene TRBJ1-2; perhaps TRBD1 as D (5 bases). V dropped 5 bases and J dropped 3 bases, with 17 bases sitting between them. The CDR3 consists of 15 residues. Germline loops: CDR1 SGHRS, CDR2 YFSETQ. In DNA, the CDR3 is TGCGCCAGCAGTATGAGCGGGGCCGAGTACTATGGCTACACCTTC. Protein sequence: CASSMSGAEYYGYTF.

V gene TRBV12-3 or TRBV12-4 combines with J gene TRBJ1-1; D may be TRBD1 (6 bases). V dropped 4 bases and J dropped 5 bases, with 8 bases sitting between them. The CDR3 is 12 amino acids. CDR3: CASSSQGTEAFF. CDR3 DNA: TGTGCCAGCAGTTCCCAGGGGACTGAAGCTTTCTTT.

The rearrangement joins TRBV18 to TRBJ2-6, with 10 bases lining up with TRBD1. Looked up from germline, CDR1 is KGHSH and CDR2 is LQKENI. The CDR3 totals 17 residues. V shed 5 bases and J 2 bases; nucleotides not matched to a gene: 6. CDR3 nucleotide sequence: TGTGCCAGCTCAGCCCAGGGGACAGGGGCTGGGGCCAACGTCCTGACTTTC. Translating gives CASSAQGTGAGANVLTF.

This clone was seen only once. The rearrangement uses TRBV10-2 and TRBJ1-3, with D unresolved. This CDR3 spans 15 amino acids. V was trimmed by 8 bases and J by 3 bases, leaving 17 bases between them. The germline V gene encodes CDR1 WSHSY and CDR2 SAAADI. The DNA for the CDR3 is TGCGCCAGCGCGGCCGTACGCAGTGGTGGAAACACCATATATTTT. Protein sequence: CASAAVRSGGNTIYF.

J is TRBJ1-2 and V is TRBV28, with a tentative D call TRBD1 (5 bases). With 5 bases removed from V and 7 bases from J, the gap between germline ends came to 20 bases. Germline V gene lookup returns CDR1 MDHEN and CDR2 SYDVKM. The CDR3 sequence is 15 residues long. This CDR3 reads CASSPPSGQGFGYTF. Here the CDR3 DNA reads TGTGCCAGCAGTCCCCCTAGCGGGCAGGGTTTTGGCTACACCTTC.

This rearrangement joins TRBV18 to TRBJ2-6; a weak D match, TRBD2 (5 bases). The CDR3 is made up of 16 amino acids. The germline V gene has CDR1 KGHSH and CDR2 LQKENI. V lost 2 bases, J lost 4 bases, and 12 bases lay in between. Here the CDR3 reads CASSPSSGEGANVLTF. The CDR3 region has the DNA TGTGCCAGCTCACCATCTTCTGGGGAGGGGGCCAACGTCCTGACTTTC.